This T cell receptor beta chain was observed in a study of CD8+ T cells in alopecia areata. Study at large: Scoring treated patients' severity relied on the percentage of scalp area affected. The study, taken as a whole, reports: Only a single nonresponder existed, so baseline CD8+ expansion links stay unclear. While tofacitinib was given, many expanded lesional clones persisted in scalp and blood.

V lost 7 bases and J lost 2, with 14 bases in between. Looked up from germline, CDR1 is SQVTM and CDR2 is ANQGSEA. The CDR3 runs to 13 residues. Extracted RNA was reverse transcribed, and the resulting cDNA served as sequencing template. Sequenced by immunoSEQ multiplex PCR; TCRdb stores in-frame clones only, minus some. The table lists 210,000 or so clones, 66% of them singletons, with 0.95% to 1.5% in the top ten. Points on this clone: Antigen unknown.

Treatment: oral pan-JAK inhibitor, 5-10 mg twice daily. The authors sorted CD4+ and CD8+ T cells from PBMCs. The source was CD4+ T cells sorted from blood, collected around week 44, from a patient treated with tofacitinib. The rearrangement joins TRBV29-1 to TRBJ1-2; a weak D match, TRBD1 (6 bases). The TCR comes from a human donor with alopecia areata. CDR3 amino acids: CSAMEGGNYGYTF. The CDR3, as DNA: TGCAGCGCCATGGAAGGGGGGAACTATGGCTACACCTTC.